A single sample is the source of the 9 T cell receptor beta chains below, sequenced in a study of cytomegalovirus exposure and HLA in healthy donors. The PCR contained 60 Vbeta and 13 Jbeta primers. The repertoire was sequenced with immunoSEQ multiplex PCR; TCRdb's copy has only in-frame clones and lacks some. This table holds about 150,000 clones, 80% found once. Sequenced sample: PBMCs. The receptor source for this set is a woman aged 40 to 50 in good health and CMV-seropositive.

The chain employs TRBV9 and TRBJ2-5, with D possibly being TRBD2 (6 bases). Germline V gives CDR1 SGDLS, CDR2 YYNGEE. V was trimmed by 2 bases and J by 1 base, leaving 12 bases between them. This CDR3 is 15 amino acids long. CDR3: CASSVSGRRQETQYF. CDR3 nucleotide sequence: TGTGCCAGCAGCGTGTCTGGGAGGCGCCAAGAGACCCAGTACTTC.

This clone was seen only a few times. This sequence joins TRBV27 and TRBJ2-3, with D tentatively TRBD2 (6 bases). Germline values: CDR1 MNHEY, CDR2 SMNVEV (reference sequence). The CDR3 loop spans 14 amino acids. The CDR3 DNA follows: TGTGCAGTTGGGCGGGGCCAGGGCACAGATACGCAGTATTTT. Amino acid sequence: CAVGRGQGTDTQYF.

In regard to this clone: A read error may produce the germline difference seen at one junction end. Written as DNA, the CDR3 is TGTGCCACCAGCAGAATGACAGGGAACTATGGCCACACCTTC. Protein sequence: CATSRMTGNYGHTF. The V call is TRBV15, the J call TRBJ1-2; TRBD1 matches 7 bases. This CDR3 comprises 14 residues. Germline V gene sequence: CDR1 LNHNV, CDR2 YYDKDF (reference sequence).

The chain is built from TRBV10-3 and TRBJ2-7; 11 bases fit TRBD1. Germline values: CDR1 ENHRY, CDR2 SYGVKD. V gave up 0 bases and J gave up 2 bases; unmatched junction bases: 3. This CDR3 has 16 amino acids. In nucleotides, the CDR3 is TGTGCCATCAGTGAGTCGGCGGGACAGGGGGCCTACGAGCAGTACTTC. Translation: CAISESAGQGAYEQYF.

The CDR3 sequence is CASSLRGQGQAKFYEQYF. CDR3 nucleotide sequence: TGCGCCAGCAGCCTACGGGGACAGGGCCAAGCGAAATTCTACGAGCAGTACTTC. J is TRBJ2-7 and V is TRBV5-1, with 9 bases that match TRBD1. Germline V gene lookup returns CDR1 SGHRS and CDR2 YFSETQ. After removal of 4 bases from V and 3 bases from J, the junction contained 17 bases not matched to a gene. The CDR3 runs 18 residues.

The chain is built from TRBV27 and TRBJ1-1, with D possibly being TRBD1 (5 bases). Looked up from germline, CDR1 is MNHEY and CDR2 is SMNVEV (reference sequence). The CDR3 loop spans 12 amino acids. Trimming took 3 bases from V and 8 from J, leaving 10 bases between them. The DNA of the CDR3 is TGTGCCAGCAGTTTTCGCGGGGCGGAAGCTTTCTTT. It yields the protein CASSFRGAEAFF.

This clone was counted a single time. The V call is TRBV10-1, the J call TRBJ2-5; 7 nucleotides match TRBD2. Germline V gene sequence: CDR1 WNHNN, CDR2 SYGVQD (reference sequence). This CDR3 contains 15 residues. V was clipped by 4 bases and J by 5 bases; unmatched bases: 10. The CDR3, as DNA: TGCGCCAGCAGTGGGGCTAGCGGAACGAGGGAGACCCAGTACTTC. Translating gives CASSGASGTRETQYF.

The V and J genes are TRBV30 and TRBJ1-2, with 8 bases identical to TRBD1. The length of the CDR3 is 14 residues. Germline values: CDR1 GTSNPN, CDR2 SVGIG (reference sequence). V lost 4 bases, J lost 4 bases, and 8 bases stayed unmatched. The CDR3 DNA follows: TGTGCCTGGAATCTCGGACAGGGAGTCTATGGCTACACCTTC. It encodes CAWNLGQGVYGYTF.

The chain joins TRBV28 to TRBJ2-5; 7 nucleotides agree with TRBD1. Germline CDR1 reads MDHEN; CDR2 reads SYDVKM. CDR3 size: 12 residues. The junction had 8 bases not matched to a gene; V was cut back by 11 bases and J by 5 bases. The CDR3, as DNA: TGTGCCGGAGGTACAGGGGAGGAGACCCAGTACTTC. This sequence encodes CAGGTGEETQYF.